A selection of T cell receptor beta chains follows, all from one sample in a study of cytomegalovirus exposure and HLA in healthy donors. Clones were read by immunoSEQ multiplex PCR, and TCRdb kept only the in-frame ones, dropping some. The sample comprises about 160,000 clones, 86% of which are singletons, and roughly 1.9% rests with the top ten. The sample consisted of PBMCs. Receptors were obtained from a woman in her late teens or twenties in good health and CMV-seronegative. The conserved cysteine and the conserved F or W are not part of the CDR3 here.

CDR3 length	V gene	J gene	CDR3 protein
11	TRBV4-2	TRBJ2-1	ASSPEAYNEQF
13	TRBV28	TRBJ2-7	ASSTSSGNVPEQY
14	TRBV4-1	TRBJ1-5	ASSQDQEQGIQPQH
11	TRBV29-1	TRBJ1-1	SVEETGTTEAF
12	TRBV30	TRBJ2-5	AWRTKDSQETQY
14	TRBV4-2	TRBJ1-2	ASSQGFGTGGYGYT
15	TRBV28	TRBJ1-3	ASSLDPGGATGNTIY
14	TRBV7-9	TRBJ2-3	ASTLPRGGFTDTQY
12	TRBV5-1	TRBJ1-1	ASSLAAGGTEAF
13	TRBV28	TRBJ1-1	ASSFGQPFNTEAF
17	TRBV18	TRBJ2-7	ASSPRMRAGGIPYYEQY
11	TRBV19	TRBJ2-1	ASSPGVANEQF
13	TRBV27	TRBJ1-1	ASSLSGGLAGGAF
12	TRBV19	TRBJ2-1	ASSVAGVWDEQF
12	TRBV28	TRBJ1-2	ASSRDLANYGYT
11	TRBV27	TRBJ1-1	ASYSVRDTEAF
13	TRBV19	TRBJ2-1	ASSLFGGSYNEQF
14	TRBV19	TRBJ1-2	ASSISRSGSGYGYT
12	TRBV5-1	TRBJ2-7	ASSPGQYSNEQY
14	TRBV28	TRBJ2-1	ASSESLGGNYNEQF
13	TRBV7-2	TRBJ2-5	ASSLARGSRETQY
13	TRBV5-1	TRBJ1-1	ASNAGQTMNTEAF
13	TRBV10-3	TRBJ2-2	AINSNSFNTGELF
11	TRBV19	TRBJ2-5	ASRDRAQETQY
11	TRBV2	TRBJ1-2	ASITDRPAGYT
14	TRBV9	TRBJ2-5	ASSVGAGGNQETQY
14	TRBV19	TRBJ1-4	ASSIDRGATNEKLF
14	TRBV5-4	TRBJ2-7	ASSLDKGGVFYEQY
17	TRBV9	TRBJ1-1	ASSVADLGGVAGLTEAF
13	TRBV5-1	TRBJ1-1	ASSSTDRGATEAF
12	TRBV6-5	TRBJ2-7	ASSWTDSSYEQY
9	TRBV30	TRBJ2-5	AWSQGGTQY
9	TRBV5-6	TRBJ1-2	ASSLQSGYT